This record covers a single T cell receptor (beta chain). Its antigen remains unidentified. This sample was taken from a study of T-cell memory formation after mild COVID-19. Study-level background: Clusters of TCRs were largely donor specific. Study-wide results and limits: Clones contracting across day 15 to 85 had a balanced CD4/CD8 profile; later expanding clones leaned CD4+.

Employing constant-segment primers, 5'RACE generated TCR alpha and TCR beta cDNA libraries bearing sample barcodes and UMIs. TCRdb processed the 5' RACE reads anew with MiXCR; each CDR3 protein has one entry. The table includes about 68,000 distinct CDR3 sequences, roughly 17% detected once. Per the germline V gene, CDR1 is LGHDT and CDR2 is YNNKEL (reference sequence). V was shortened by 1 base and J by 4 bases, with 18 bases between the two germline ends. This CDR3 is built from 17 residues. Sequencing was done on a sample of PBMCs or a T cell subset sorted from them (not recorded which). This chain uses TRBV3-1 with TRBJ2-3; unclear D gene. The clonotype comes from an adult woman who had mild COVID-19 (a few samples of this study predate the infection). Cell type and time point are not known. CDR3 bases: TGTGCCAGCAGCCAAGGGGTGCGACTCATCCCCGCAGATACGCAGTATTTT. This sequence encodes CASSQGVRLIPADTQYF.